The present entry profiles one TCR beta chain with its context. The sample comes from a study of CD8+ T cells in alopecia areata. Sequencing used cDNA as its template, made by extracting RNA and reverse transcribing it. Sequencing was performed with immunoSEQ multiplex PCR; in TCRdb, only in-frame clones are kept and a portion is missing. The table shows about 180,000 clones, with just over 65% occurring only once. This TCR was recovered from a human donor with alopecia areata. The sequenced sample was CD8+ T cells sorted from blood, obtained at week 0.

CDR3 sequence reads: CASSPRGSYEQYF. The CDR3 nucleotides read TGTGCCAGCAGCCCAAGGGGAAGCTACGAGCAGTACTTC. The V gene is TRBV27, the J gene TRBJ2-7; possible D gene TRBD1, 5 bases. V shed 6 bases and J shed 3 bases, with 12 bases lying between them. The CDR3 is made up of 13 amino acids. Germline assignment: CDR1 MNHEY and CDR2 SMNVEV (reference sequence).